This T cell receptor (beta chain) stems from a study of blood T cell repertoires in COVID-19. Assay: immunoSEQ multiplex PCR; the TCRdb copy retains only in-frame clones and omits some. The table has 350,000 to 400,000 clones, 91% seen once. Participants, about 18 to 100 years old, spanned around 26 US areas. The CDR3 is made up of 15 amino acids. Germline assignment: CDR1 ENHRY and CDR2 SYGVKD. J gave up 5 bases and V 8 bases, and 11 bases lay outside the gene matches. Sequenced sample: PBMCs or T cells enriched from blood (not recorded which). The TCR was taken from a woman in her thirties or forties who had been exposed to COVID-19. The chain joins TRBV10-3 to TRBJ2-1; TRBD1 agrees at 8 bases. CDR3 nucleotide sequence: TGTGCCATCGGGACCGGGACAGGTGTTGACAATGAGCAGTTCTTC. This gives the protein CAIGTGTGVDNEQFF.